This TCR beta chain was obtained from a study of read filtering for tumor transcriptome and immune sequencing. Study as a whole: Revised staging placed 8 patients in R-ISS I, around 15 in II, more than five in III. After DNase treatment, RNA was made into whole-transcriptome libraries.

The library was built from roughly 400 ng RNA with molecular barcoded adaptors for alpha/delta and beta/gamma chains. TCRdb fed the reads into MiXCR, producing one record per CDR3 protein. The data contain approximately 45,000 distinct CDR3 sequences, approximately 19% of them seen just once; the ten biggest clones take up approximately 38%. This CDR3 has 12 amino acids. From germline, CDR1 is SSHAT and CDR2 FNYEAQ (reference sequence). This clonotype was picked up many times. Relative to the germline gene, one junction end is altered; a read error may explain this. This receptor was obtained from a donor at least 40 years old with multiple myeloma. The V gene is TRBV7-7, the J gene TRBJ2-1; TRBD2 aligns across 7 bases. The sample was a population of CD138-negative cells sorted from bone marrow. The CDR3 DNA sequence: TGTGCTAGCAGCTTAGACGGGGGGAAGCAGTTCTTC. Translated: CASSLDGGKQFF. The variable domain in full, with the rest retrieved from reference TRBV7-7 and TRBJ2-1, is GAGVSQSPRYKVTKRGQDVTLRCDPISSHATLYWYQQALGQGPEFLTYFNYEAQPDKSGLPSDRFSAERPEGSISTLTIQRTEQRDSAMYRCASSLDGGKQFFGPGTRLTVL.